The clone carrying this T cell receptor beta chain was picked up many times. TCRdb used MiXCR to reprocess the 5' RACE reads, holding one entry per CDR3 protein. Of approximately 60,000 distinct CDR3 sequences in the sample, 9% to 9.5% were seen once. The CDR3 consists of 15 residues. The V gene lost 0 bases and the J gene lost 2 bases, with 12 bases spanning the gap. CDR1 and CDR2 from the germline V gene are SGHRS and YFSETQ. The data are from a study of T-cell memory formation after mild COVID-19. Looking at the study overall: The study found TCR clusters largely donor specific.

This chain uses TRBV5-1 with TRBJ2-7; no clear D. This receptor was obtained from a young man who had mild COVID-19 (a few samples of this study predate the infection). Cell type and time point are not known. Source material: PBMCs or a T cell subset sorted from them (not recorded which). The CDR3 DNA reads TGCGCCAGCAGCTTGGCCGCGACGAATGCCTACGAGCAGTACTTC. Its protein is CASSLAATNAYEQYF.